The 28 T cell receptor beta chains given below trace back to one sample, sequenced in a study of T cells in women clearing cervical HPV infection. Sequencing used immunoSEQ multiplex PCR; TCRdb keeps in-frame clones, though not all of them. Reported are 22,000 or so clones; the ten largest clones contain roughly 3.1%. The sequenced sample was blood buffy coat. The receptors derive from a woman between 18 and 75 years old with a cervical HPV16 infection that either progressed to CIN3+ or cleared (not recorded which).

On this clone itself: Sequencing ends 3 residues short of the CDR3 end; the germline J gene provides the rest. This chain uses TRBV18 with TRBJ2-1; TRBD1 matches 9 bases. The ends lost 2 bases at V and 7 bases at J; junction bases unmatched: 3. CDR3 length: 14 residues. The germline V gene has CDR1 KGHSH and CDR2 LQKENI. The CDR3 is CASSPGTGSNEQFF. The part of the CDR3 DNA that was read is TGTGCCAGCTCACCAGGGACAGGGTCGAATGAG.

Comments on this clone: Read coverage stops 3 residues before the CDR3 terminus; the germline J gene supplies the remainder. The chain uses TRBV19 and TRBJ1-2; 10 bases align to TRBD1. Germline V gene data show CDR1 as LNHDA and CDR2 as SQIVND (reference sequence). The CDR3 runs to 16 residues. The J segment lost 5 bases and the V segment lost 7 bases, leaving 13 bases of the junction unmatched. CDR3 sequence: CASKRQGASRDYGYTF. CDR3 DNA, as far as it was read: TGTGCCAGTAAACGACAGGGGGCATCTCGGGATTATGGC.

Points on this clone: The missing CDR3 end, 3 residues past where the read stops, is filled in from the germline J gene. The chain couples TRBV7-2 to TRBJ2-7; D might be TRBD1 (6 bases). The germline gives CDR1 SGHTA, CDR2 FQGNSA. The V end lost 5 bases, the J end lost 0 bases, and 14 bases lay between the germline ends. The CDR3 extends over 15 amino acids. The CDR3 region is CASSPPQGNSYEQYF. Partial CDR3 DNA: TGTGCCAGCAGCCCACCGCAGGGGAACTCCTACGAG. Drawing the rest from reference TRBV7-2 and TRBJ2-7, the complete variable domain is GAGVSQSPSNKVTEKGKDVELRCDPISGHTALYWYRQSLGQGLEFLIYFQGNSAPDKSGLPSDRFSAERTGGSVSTLTIQRTQQEDSAVYLCASSPPQGNSYEQYFGPGTRLTVT.

A note on this clone: The CDR3 goes on 3 residues after the read ends, and that part is filled in from the germline J gene. The V and J genes are TRBV19 and TRBJ2-6, with 10 bases identical to TRBD1. CDR1 is LNHDA, CDR2 SQIVND, per germline (reference sequence). The CDR3 has 17 residues. The junction had 7 bases not matched to a gene; V was cut back by 5 bases and J by 3 bases. The CDR3 DNA, read in part, is TGTGCCAGTAGTCCCCGGGACAGGGGTCTTGGGGCCAACGTC. It codes for CASSPRDRGLGANV. The entire CDR3 protein is CASSPRDRGLGANVLTF.

As concerns this clone: The read halts 3 residues ahead of the CDR3 end, with the missing end drawn from the germline J gene. This chain uses TRBV28 with TRBJ1-4, with 7 bases matching TRBD1. From germline, CDR1 is MDHEN and CDR2 SYDVKM. This CDR3 comprises 14 residues. V lost 4 bases to trimming and J lost 2 bases; unmatched junction nucleotides: 1. The CDR3 spells CASSSQGTNEKLFF. The sequenced CDR3 bases are TGTGCCAGCAGTTCACAGGGGACTAATGAAAAA.

As to this clone: The read gets to within 3 residues of the CDR3 end, and the germline J gene fills in the rest. The chain recombines TRBV7-8 with TRBJ1-1; 8 bases map to TRBD1. J was trimmed by 1 base and V by 5 bases; bases with no gene match: 6. The germline gives CDR1 SGHVS, CDR2 FQNEAQ. The CDR3 is made up of 15 amino acids. The CDR3 bases that were read are TGTGCCAGCAGCGACCCCGGGACAGGGAACACTGAA. This translates into CASSDPGTGNTE. The entire CDR3 sequence reads CASSDPGTGNTEAFF.

Details on this clone: The read gets to within 3 residues of the CDR3 end, and the germline J gene fills in the rest. The V and J genes are TRBV2 and TRBJ2-2; maybe TRBD2 (6 bases). Trimming stripped 3 bases from V and 3 bases from J, with 14 bases between. From germline, CDR1 is SNHLY and CDR2 FYNNEI. This CDR3 contains 16 residues. The CDR3 sequence: CASSEGGLRYTGELFF. Incomplete CDR3 DNA: TGTGCCAGCAGTGAGGGGGGACTCCGATACACCGGGGAG.

On this clone: The CDR3 end falls 3 residues outside the read, so it is completed with the germline J gene. The V gene is TRBV29-1, the J gene TRBJ2-3; TRBD2 agrees at 9 bases. This CDR3 has 14 amino acids. J gave up 3 bases and V 2 bases, and 3 bases lay outside the gene matches. The germline gives CDR1 SQVTM, CDR2 ANQGSEA. Here the CDR3 reads CSVEPLAGTDTQYF. Incomplete CDR3 DNA: TGCAGCGTTGAACCCCTAGCGGGAACAGATACG.

Note on this clone: The read halts 3 residues ahead of the CDR3 end, with the missing end drawn from the germline J gene. The V call is TRBV7-2, the J call TRBJ2-1; the match to TRBD1 covers 7 bases. Per germline, CDR1 SGHTA and CDR2 FQGNSA. Trimming took 1 base from V and 3 from J; bases not matched to a gene: 3. The CDR3 is 15 amino acids. Partial CDR3 DNA: TGTGCCAGCAGCTTAGGTTGGGACAGCTACAATGAG. It yields the protein CASSLGWDSYNE. The complete CDR3 sequence is CASSLGWDSYNEQFF.

As regards this clone: The CDR3 goes on 3 residues after the read ends, and that part is filled in from the germline J gene. The chain employs TRBV20-1 and TRBJ2-7; D gene uncertain. Germline loops: CDR1 DFQATT, CDR2 SNEGSKA (reference sequence). V gave up 1 base and J gave up 5 bases, with 12 bases separating them. This CDR3 is built from 13 residues. The CDR3 loop is CSARGAGWNEQYF. Incomplete CDR3 DNA: TGCAGTGCTAGAGGTGCAGGCTGGAACGAG.

A word on this clone: From the germline J gene comes the end of the CDR3, since the read stops 3 residues before it. The chain has TRBV6-1 and TRBJ1-2; D possibly corresponds to TRBD1 (5 bases). Looked up from germline, CDR1 is MNHNS and CDR2 is SASEGT. V was shortened by 2 bases and J by 5 bases, with 12 bases between the two germline ends. The CDR3 is 14 amino acids. CDR3 DNA, as far as it was read: TGTGCCAGCAGTGAATTATGGGGCGATTATGGC. Protein product: CASSELWGDYG. The entire CDR3 is CASSELWGDYGYTF.

The part of the CDR3 DNA that was read is TGTGCCAGCAGCTTGGCTCCGTTACTAGAGTACAATGAG. It encodes CASSLAPLLEYNE. In full, the CDR3 reads CASSLAPLLEYNEQFF. The chain couples TRBV7-3 to TRBJ2-1; perhaps TRBD2 as D (5 bases). The CDR3 end is not reached by the read, which stops 3 residues before it; the germline J gene fills it in. Germline CDR1 is SGHTA and CDR2 is FQGTGA. The CDR3 is 16 residues long. V dropped 3 bases and J dropped 4 bases, with 16 bases sitting between them.

The part of the CDR3 DNA that was read is TGTGCCTGGAAGGCTAGCCCAAACAATGAG. Translated: CAWKASPNNE. The full CDR3 is CAWKASPNNEQFF. This chain connects TRBV30 to TRBJ2-1; weak D call: TRBD2 (5 bases). The read halts 3 residues ahead of the CDR3 end, with the missing end drawn from the germline J gene. Between the trimmed V and J ends, which lost 4 bases and 5 bases, there was a span of 12 bases. Germline-derived CDR1 and CDR2 are GTSNPN and SVGIG (reference sequence). This CDR3 has 13 amino acids.

To note about this clone: The missing CDR3 end, 3 residues past where the read stops, is filled in from the germline J gene. V is TRBV29-1 and J is TRBJ2-1, with D perhaps assigned TRBD1 or TRBD2 (5 bases each). V dropped 1 base and J dropped 1 base, with 14 bases sitting between them. The V gene's germline CDR1 is SQVTM and CDR2 ANQGSEA. The CDR3 covers 16 residues. This CDR3 reads CSVEVERRESYNEQFF. The DNA read from the CDR3 is TGCAGCGTTGAAGTAGAGCGCAGGGAGTCCTACAATGAG.

As concerns this clone: The sequence runs out 3 residues before the end of the CDR3; the remainder is reconstructed from the germline J gene. This sequence joins TRBV19 and TRBJ2-1, with 15 bases fitting TRBD2. The CDR3 has 19 amino acids. CDR1 and CDR2 (germline): LNHDA, SQIVND (reference sequence). V lost 3 bases to trimming and J lost 0 bases; unmatched junction nucleotides: 6. The CDR3 is CASSIPGTSGRFSYNEQFF. The sequenced CDR3 bases are TGTGCCAGTAGTATCCCTGGGACTAGCGGGAGGTTCTCCTACAATGAG.

With respect to this clone: The read comes to an end 3 residues before the CDR3 does, leaving the germline J gene to fill in the end. The rearrangement joins TRBV28 to TRBJ2-5; 14 bases line up with TRBD2. The length of the CDR3 is 19 residues. Looked up from germline, CDR1 is MDHEN and CDR2 is SYDVKM. V gave up 6 bases and J gave up 2 bases; unmatched junction bases: 14. The covered CDR3 bases are TGTGCCAGCAGAACGAGATCCCTCGGGACTAGCGGGGGACAAGAGACC. It is translated as CASRTRSLGTSGGQET. The full CDR3 reads CASRTRSLGTSGGQETQYF.

Worth noting for this clone: The observed sequence ends 3 residues before the CDR3 terminus, with the missing tail filled in from the germline J gene. This chain uses TRBV5-1 with TRBJ2-1, with 9 bases lining up with TRBD1. The V and J ends lost 2 bases and 9 bases, in that order; junction bases with no gene match: 12. CDR1 is SGHRS, CDR2 YFSETQ, per germline. The length of the CDR3 is 16 residues. The CDR3: CASSFGSDRGRGEQFF. The covered CDR3 bases are TGCGCCAGCAGCTTTGGGTCGGACAGGGGCCGGGGTGAG. The whole variable domain, filled in from reference TRBV5-1 and TRBJ2-1, reads KAGVTQTPRYLIKTRGQQVTLSCSPISGHRSVSWYQQTPGQGLQFLFEYFSETQRNKGNFPGRFSGRQFSNSRSEMNVSTLELGDSALYLCASSFGSDRGRGEQFFGPGTRLTVL.

As regards this clone: The read finishes 3 residues shy of the CDR3 end, and the germline J gene is used to complete it. The chain joins TRBV5-1 to TRBJ2-2, with 7 bases matching TRBD1. This CDR3 comprises 17 residues. Germline CDR1 is SGHRS and CDR2 is YFSETQ. J gave up 2 bases and V 2 bases, and 9 bases lay outside the gene matches. The sequenced CDR3 bases are TGCGCCAGCAGCTTACAACCGGGACAGAGCAACACCGGGGAG. Amino acid sequence: CASSLQPGQSNTGE. The whole CDR3 is CASSLQPGQSNTGELFF.

Regarding this clone: The CDR3 is cut off 3 residues early in the read; its end comes from the germline J gene. The V gene is TRBV12-3 or TRBV12-4, the J gene TRBJ2-1; D is possibly TRBD1 (6 bases). V lost 0 bases to trimming and J lost 8 bases, with 8 bases between them. The CDR3 sequence is 13 residues long. CDR3 in amino acids: CASSLARGYEQFF. The covered CDR3 bases are TGTGCCAGCAGTTTAGCCAGGGGCTATGAG.

Note on this clone: The read terminates 3 residues before the CDR3 end, so the remaining end is supplied by the germline J gene. The chain combines TRBV27 with TRBJ2-3; 7 bases agree with TRBD2. Trimming cost V 3 bases and J 3 bases; bases outside gene matches: 6. The germline V gene has CDR1 MNHEY and CDR2 SMNVEV (reference sequence). The CDR3 spans 15 residues. The sequenced CDR3 bases are TGTGCCAGCAGTTTGGGCGGGAGTGGAACAGATACG. It specifies CASSLGGSGTDT. The CDR3 in full is CASSLGGSGTDTQYF.

Notes on this clone: Read sequence stops 3 residues before the CDR3 end, and the germline J gene provides the missing end. The chain employs TRBV5-1 and TRBJ2-1; D not resolved. Trimming took off 0 bases at V and 3 bases at J, with 16 bases between the two ends. The CDR3 has 17 residues. Germline values: CDR1 SGHRS, CDR2 YFSETQ. The CDR3 DNA, read in part, is TGCGCCAGCAGCTTGGCCGGTGACAAGGGTGGCTACAATGAG. This sequence encodes CASSLAGDKGGYNE. The whole CDR3 sequence reads CASSLAGDKGGYNEQFF.

Worth noting for this clone: The read gets to within 3 residues of the CDR3 end, and the germline J gene fills in the rest. V usage is TRBV20-1 and J usage is TRBJ2-1; 8 bases are a match to TRBD2. The CDR3 is 15 amino acids. The J segment lost 5 bases and the V segment lost 7 bases, leaving 13 bases of the junction unmatched. Germline CDR1 DFQATT, CDR2 SNEGSKA (reference sequence). This CDR3 is CSGSLPGLGHNEQFF. Incomplete CDR3 DNA: TGCAGTGGGAGTTTACCGGGACTAGGGCACAATGAG.

Frequency places this clone as medium-sized (0.01 to 0.1%). The sequence runs out 3 residues before the end of the CDR3; the remainder is reconstructed from the germline J gene. This chain connects TRBV20-1 to TRBJ2-5; 12 bases line up with TRBD2. The CDR3 is 18 residues long. With 3 bases clipped from V and 4 bases from J, the junction kept 15 bases outside the gene matches. Germline CDR1 and CDR2: DFQATT and SNEGSKA (reference sequence). The CDR3 is CSASGRTSGIFLRETQYF. The CDR3 DNA, read in part, is TGCAGTGCTAGTGGCAGGACTAGCGGGATATTTTTGAGAGAGACC.

Note on this clone: From the germline J gene comes the end of the CDR3, since the read stops 3 residues before it. The chain recombines TRBV19 with TRBJ2-6; possible D gene TRBD1, 5 bases. The ends were cut back, 6 bases at V and 1 base at J, with 16 bases in the middle. The CDR3 consists of 17 residues. From germline, CDR1 is LNHDA and CDR2 SQIVND (reference sequence). The sequenced CDR3 bases are TGTGCCAGTAGCGCAAGCTATGGGGCTTCTGGGGCCAACGTC. This gives the protein CASSASYGASGANV. The whole CDR3 is CASSASYGASGANVLTF.

Turning to this clone: The CDR3 end is not reached by the read, which stops 3 residues before it; the germline J gene fills it in. This chain links TRBV12-3 or TRBV12-4 with TRBJ1-1; no clear D. CDR3 size: 11 residues. The V and J ends lost 7 bases and 6 bases respectively, with 9 bases between them. CDR3 bases read: TGTGCCAGCACCTCTATAGCTGAA. This sequence encodes CASTSIAE. The CDR3 as a whole reads CASTSIAEAFF.

Comments on this clone: The read ends 3 residues before the CDR3 terminus; that terminus is restored from the germline J gene. The rearrangement joins TRBV20-1 to TRBJ2-7; a weak D match, TRBD1 (5 bases). Germline V gene sequence: CDR1 DFQATT, CDR2 SNEGSKA (reference sequence). Trimming cost V 1 base and J 3 bases, with 7 bases left between them. This CDR3 is built from 12 residues. The CDR3 protein is CSARGRVYEQYF. CDR3 DNA (partial): TGCAGTGCTAGAGGCAGGGTCTACGAG.

Details on this clone: Read coverage stops 3 residues before the CDR3 terminus; the germline J gene supplies the remainder. The V gene is TRBV28, the J gene TRBJ2-7, with a weak D call TRBD2 (6 bases). Trimming removed 8 bases at V and 4 bases at J, with 15 bases between. Germline CDR1 is MDHEN and CDR2 is SYDVKM. The CDR3 spans 13 residues. The CDR3 DNA, read in part, is TGTGCCAGCCTAGGCGGGGCGATTTACGAG. Translating it yields CASLGGAIYE. The entire CDR3 protein is CASLGGAIYEQYF.

Comments on this clone: The read terminates 3 residues ahead of where the CDR3 ends, so the germline J gene completes it. This rearrangement joins TRBV6-2 or TRBV6-3 to TRBJ2-2; D gene uncertain. From germline, CDR1 is MNHEY and CDR2 SVGEGT. This CDR3 contains 12 residues. V was shortened by 8 bases and J by 3 bases, with 7 bases between the two germline ends. CDR3 loop: CASRLDTGELFF. CDR3 bases read: TGTGCCAGCCGGCTAGACACCGGGGAG.